These 30 T cell receptor beta chains share one sample of origin, sequenced in a study of T cells in Graves' hyperthyroidism and ophthalmopathy. RNA transcripts gave rise to amplified TCR beta CDR3 regions. With the HTBI primer set, the TCR CDR3 went through a first round of RT-PCR. TCRdb fed the multiplex PCR reads into MiXCR, producing one record per CDR3 protein. The sample consists of around 340,000 distinct CDR3 sequences, 15% to 20% of them appearing once. The sequenced material came from blood. These receptors all come from a young man with Graves' hyperthyroidism.

This clonotype was counted many times. The CDR3 region has the DNA TGTGCCAGCAGTGAAGGGGTAGCGTCAGATACGCAGTATTTT. Amino acid sequence: CASSEGVASDTQYF. The gene calls are TRBV2 and TRBJ2-3, with D perhaps matching TRBD2 (5 bases). The germline V and J ends were trimmed by 1 base and 4 bases, with 9 bases remaining between them. Germline lookup yields CDR1 SNHLY and CDR2 FYNNEI. This CDR3 has 14 amino acids.

The chain combines TRBV7-9 with TRBJ1-1; no clear D. In germline, CDR1 is SEHNR, CDR2 FQNEAQ (reference sequence). V lost 5 bases, J lost 7 bases, and 11 bases lay in between. This CDR3 contains 12 residues. CDR3 nucleotide sequence: TGTGCCAGCAGCCCCCCGACCTTTGAAGCTTTCTTT. This encodes CASSPPTFEAFF. Drawing the rest from reference TRBV7-9 and TRBJ1-1, the complete variable domain is DTGVSQNPRHKITKRGQNVTFRCDPISEHNRLYWYRQTLGQGPEFLTYFQNEAQLEKSRLLSDRFSAERPKGSFSTLEIQRTEQGDSAMYLCASSPPTFEAFFGQGTRLTVV.

This chain connects TRBV20-1 to TRBJ1-2; no clear D gene. The V and J ends lost 3 bases and 2 bases respectively, with 7 bases between them. This CDR3 has 12 residues. CDR1 is DFQATT and CDR2 is SNEGSKA in the germline V gene (reference sequence). CDR3 sequence: CSASVGNYGYTF. The CDR3 nucleotides are TGCAGTGCTAGTGTAGGGAACTATGGCTACACCTTC.

Ten or more counts support this clonotype. V is TRBV20-1 and J is TRBJ2-5; 10 nucleotides match TRBD1. Germline CDR1 and CDR2: DFQATT and SNEGSKA (reference sequence). The junction had 6 bases not matched to a gene; V was cut back by 7 bases and J by 1 base. This CDR3 spans 14 amino acids. CDR3 nucleotide sequence: TGCAGTGTATACGGGACAGGGGTCCAAGAGACCCAGTACTTC. Residues: CSVYGTGVQETQYF.

This clonotype has a count of ten or more. The rearrangement links TRBV27 to TRBJ2-1, with a possible D match to TRBD1 (6 bases). Between the trimmed V and J ends, which lost 4 bases and 5 bases, there was a span of 21 bases. CDR1 and CDR2 from the germline V gene are MNHEY and SMNVEV (reference sequence). CDR3 size: 17 residues. CDR3 sequence reads: CASSSRPTTGHHNEQFF. CDR3 coding DNA: TGTGCCAGCAGTTCCCGACCTACAACAGGGCACCACAATGAGCAGTTCTTC.

In this sample, this clonotype turned up a few times. This rearrangement joins TRBV5-6 to TRBJ2-1; 9 bases match TRBD1. CDR1 SGHDT and CDR2 YYEEEE come from the germline V gene. V gave up 2 bases and J gave up 8 bases; unmatched junction bases: 5. The CDR3 has 14 amino acids. The CDR3 coding sequence is TGTGCCAGCAGCTTCGGGACAGGGCCCCATGAGCAGTTCTTC. This sequence encodes CASSFGTGPHEQFF.

Regarding this clonotype: A much larger clone is a single base away; this may be a read error. The rearrangement joins TRBV10-1 to TRBJ2-7; possible D gene TRBD1, 6 bases. CDR1 and CDR2 (germline): WNHNN, SYGVQD (reference sequence). V was clipped by 0 bases and J by 6 bases, with 18 bases between them. CDR3 size: 16 residues. CDR3 residues: CASSESRTAGRAEQYF. DNA of the CDR3: TGCGCCAGCAGTGAGTCGAGGACAGCCGGAAGGGCCGAGCAGTACTTC.

The genes are TRBV7-9 and TRBJ2-1; 11 bases line up with TRBD1. V trimming: 3 bases; J trimming: 13 bases; junction bases outside the gene matches: 2. Germline V gives CDR1 SEHNR, CDR2 FQNEAQ (reference sequence). The CDR3 is made up of 12 amino acids. The CDR3 protein is CASSLDRGRQFF. CDR3 nucleotide sequence: TGTGCCAGCAGCTTGGACAGGGGGCGACAGTTCTTC.

Ten or more counts support this clonotype. The chain is built from TRBV11-2 and TRBJ2-7, with D tentatively TRBD2 (6 bases). Germline CDR1 reads SGHAT; CDR2 reads FQNNGV. The CDR3 sequence is 15 residues long. V lost 1 base to trimming and J lost 0 bases, with 10 bases between them. For the CDR3, the DNA is TGTGCCAGCAGCTTAGTACCCGGGAGCTCCTACGAGCAGTACTTC. As protein: CASSLVPGSSYEQYF.

This clonotype has a handful of counts. This rearrangement joins TRBV12-3 or TRBV12-4 to TRBJ2-2, with TRBD2 matching over 7 bases. The CDR3 is 16 amino acids. V lost 6 bases, J lost 1 base, and 8 bases stayed unmatched. The CDR3 here is CASSLGRGENTGELFF. CDR3 nucleotide sequence: TGTGCCAGCAGCCTAGGGAGGGGCGAGAACACCGGGGAGCTGTTTTTT.

CDR3 sequence: CASSFLTAYSNQPQHF. CDR3 DNA: TGTGCCAGCAGCTTTTTGACAGCTTATAGCAATCAGCCCCAGCATTTT. The rearrangement uses TRBV2 and TRBJ1-5, with D possibly being TRBD1 (5 bases). Trimming cost V 6 bases and J 0 bases, with 15 bases left between them. Germline CDR1 is SNHLY and CDR2 is FYNNEI. This CDR3 is 16 amino acids long.

This clonotype has just a few counts. The V and J genes are TRBV9 and TRBJ2-3; D perhaps matches TRBD1 (5 bases). The CDR3 spans 15 residues. Germline V gene lookup returns CDR1 SGDLS and CDR2 YYNGEE. The V end was cut by 3 bases, the J end by 2 bases, with 13 bases between. The chain's CDR3 is CASSAGPDNTDTQYF. The CDR3 DNA follows: TGTGCCAGCAGCGCAGGGCCGGACAACACAGATACGCAGTATTTT. Full variable domain (outside the CDR3, taken from reference TRBV9 and TRBJ2-3): DSGVTQTPKHLITATGQRVTLRCSPRSGDLSVYWYQQSLDQGLQFLIQYYNGEERAKGNILERFSAQQFPDLHSELNLSSLELGDSALYFCASSAGPDNTDTQYFGPGTRLTVL.

There are many counts of this clonotype. The rearrangement links TRBV5-1 to TRBJ2-1; D perhaps matches TRBD1 (5 bases). Germline values: CDR1 SGHRS, CDR2 YFSETQ. This CDR3 is built from 13 residues. With 5 bases removed from V and 6 bases from J, the gap between germline ends came to 12 bases. The CDR3 spells CASSLGAPNEQFF. CDR3 coding DNA: TGCGCCAGCAGTTTAGGGGCTCCCAATGAGCAGTTCTTC.

A few counts support this clonotype. An end of the junction differs from the germline gene, which may be a read error. The chain uses TRBV7-7 and TRBJ2-1; possibly TRBD1 or TRBD2 for D (6 bases each). Germline CDR1 is SSHAT and CDR2 is FNYEAQ (reference sequence). This CDR3 region has 15 residues. The CDR3 sequence: CASSHGGGRDNEQFF. DNA for the CDR3: TGTGCTAGCAGCCACGGTGGGGGGCGGGACAATGAGCAGTTCTTC. The whole variable domain, filled in from reference TRBV7-7 and TRBJ2-1, reads GAGVSQSPRYKVTKRGQDVTLRCDPISSHATLYWYQQALGQGPEFLTYFNYEAQPDKSGLPSDRFSAERPEGSISTLTIQRTEQRDSAMYRCASSHGGGRDNEQFFGPGTRLTVL.

With respect to this clonotype: Compared with germline, one end of the junction differs, possibly owing to a read error. The rearrangement joins TRBV4-1 to TRBJ2-7; no clear D gene. The length of the CDR3 is 12 residues. Germline CDR1 reads MGHRA; CDR2 reads YSYEKL. The CDR3 loop is CTSSQDSHEQYF. The CDR3 DNA reads TGCACCAGCAGCCAAGATTCCCACGAGCAGTACTTC.

This clonotype occurred a few times. The gene calls are TRBV6-5 and TRBJ1-1, with D tentatively TRBD1 (5 bases). Germline CDR1 is MNHEY and CDR2 is SVGAGI. Trimming removed 2 bases at V and 1 base at J, with 14 bases between. The CDR3 sequence is 16 residues long. CDR3 loop: CASSYGWGATNTEAFF. DNA of the CDR3: TGTGCCAGCAGTTACGGATGGGGCGCTACGAACACTGAAGCTTTCTTT.

J is TRBJ1-5 and V is TRBV5-5; D is perhaps TRBD1 (6 bases). The V end was cut by 0 bases, the J end by 7 bases, with 14 bases between. Germline CDR1 is SGHKS and CDR2 is YYEKEE (reference sequence). The CDR3 is 15 residues long. The CDR3 sequence: CASSLGAGVGQPQHF. CDR3 in DNA: TGTGCCAGCAGCTTGGGCGCAGGGGTCGGGCAGCCCCAGCATTTT.

This clonotype appeared a few times. The rearrangement uses TRBV5-1 and TRBJ1-6; D perhaps matches TRBD1 (6 bases). The CDR3 length is 14 residues. Germline V CDR1 and CDR2: SGHRS, YFSETQ. Trimming shortened V by 3 bases and J by 7 bases, and 11 bases separated the two germline ends. The CDR3 DNA follows: TGCGCCAGCAGCTCCGGGACATCGAATTCACCCCTCCACTTT. Protein sequence: CASSSGTSNSPLHF.

V usage is TRBV9 and J usage is TRBJ1-1; D gene uncertain. CDR1 and CDR2 (germline): SGDLS, YYNGEE. Trimming cost V 6 bases and J 1 base, with 10 bases left between them. The CDR3 has 13 residues. In DNA form, the CDR3 reads TGTGCCAGCACCGGAGGTGGGAACACTGAAGCTTTCTTT. Its protein product is CASTGGGNTEAFF.

J is TRBJ1-2 and V is TRBV24-1; D is undetermined. The germline V gene encodes CDR1 KGHDR and CDR2 SFDVKD. The CDR3 length is 13 residues. V lost 3 bases to trimming and J lost 4 bases, with 8 bases between them. The CDR3 nucleotides are TGTGCCACCAGTGATGGAGGCAGCTATGGCTACACCTTC. As protein: CATSDGGSYGYTF.

This clonotype has a handful of counts. The chain is built from TRBV11-3 and TRBJ2-6; D uncertain. CDR1 SGHNT and CDR2 YENEEA come from the germline V gene. The CDR3 runs to 14 residues. With 8 bases removed from V and 4 bases from J, the gap between germline ends came to 12 bases. Written as DNA, the CDR3 is TGTGCCAGCTCGCCCGAATGGGGGGCCAACGTCCTGACTTTC. This codes for CASSPEWGANVLTF.

This clonotype was counted ten times or more. The rearrangement links TRBV7-3 to TRBJ2-3; D is undetermined. The CDR3 is 12 residues long. Germline CDR1 SGHTA, CDR2 FQGTGA. The V and J ends lost 5 bases and 10 bases respectively, with 13 bases between them. Here the CDR3 reads CASSPNRGAQYF. In DNA form, the CDR3 reads TGTGCCAGCAGCCCTAACCGTGGCGCGCAGTATTTT.

The CDR3 loop reads CASSEVTTSVVYNEQFF. The CDR3 DNA is TGTGCCAGCAGTGAAGTAACGACTAGCGTAGTATACAATGAGCAGTTCTTC. The chain couples TRBV6-1 to TRBJ2-1, with 8 bases lining up with TRBD2. Germline V gives CDR1 MNHNS, CDR2 SASEGT. With V trimmed by 1 base and J by 4 bases, 9 bases remained unmatched. The CDR3 length is 17 residues.

This clonotype was found many times. The chain has TRBV7-3 and TRBJ2-7; D is possibly TRBD2 (5 bases). The V gene's germline CDR1 is SGHTA and CDR2 FQGTGA. The CDR3 loop spans 15 amino acids. V shed 5 bases and J shed 2 bases, with 16 bases lying between them. Written as DNA, the CDR3 is TGTGCCAGCAGCCCCCTGGTTGGGGAGACCTACGAGCAGTACTTC. This codes for CASSPLVGETYEQYF.

This clonotype was counted at least ten times. V and J are TRBV7-2 and TRBJ1-5, with no clear D. Trimming left V 5 bases short and J 4 bases short, with 9 bases between. CDR1 is SGHTA, CDR2 FQGNSA, per germline. CDR3 length: 13 residues. Written as DNA, the CDR3 is TGTGCCAGCAGCGTACAACCGAATCAGCCCCAGCATTTT. Translating gives CASSVQPNQPQHF.

This clonotype was counted many times. The chain employs TRBV20-1 and TRBJ1-5; a weak D match, TRBD1 (5 bases). Trimming removed 1 base from V and 3 bases from J, with 25 bases in between. There are 19 residues in the CDR3. CDR1 is DFQATT and CDR2 is SNEGSKA in the germline V gene (reference sequence). CDR3 sequence reads: CSARAVWGRAIQYNQPQHF. In DNA form, the CDR3 reads TGCAGTGCTAGAGCCGTTTGGGGGAGGGCTATTCAATACAATCAGCCCCAGCATTTT.

This clonotype has more than one count but fewer than ten. The genes are TRBV5-1 and TRBJ2-7; 7 nucleotides align to TRBD1. Germline-derived CDR1 and CDR2 are SGHRS and YFSETQ. The CDR3 loop spans 15 amino acids. Losses at the gene ends were 3 bases for V and 1 base for J; bases not matched to a gene: 7. The CDR3 loop reads CASSYRTGQSYEQYF. CDR3 bases: TGCGCCAGCAGCTACCGGACGGGACAGTCCTACGAGCAGTACTTC.

This rearrangement joins TRBV20-1 to TRBJ2-1, with D maybe TRBD2 (6 bases). Germline V CDR1 and CDR2: DFQATT, SNEGSKA (reference sequence). This CDR3 has 15 amino acids. V gave up 6 bases and J gave up 2 bases, with 17 bases separating them. CDR3 region: CSAPWTGGAYNEQFF. In DNA, the CDR3 is TGCAGTGCGCCCTGGACTGGAGGGGCCTACAATGAGCAGTTCTTC.

This clonotype occurred many times. The V call is TRBV28, the J call TRBJ2-7, with D perhaps being TRBD1 or TRBD2 (5 bases each). V lost 10 bases to trimming and J lost 0 bases, with 13 bases between them. This CDR3 is built from 13 residues. Germline values: CDR1 MDHEN, CDR2 SYDVKM. The CDR3 DNA follows: TGTGCCACCGGGACGTTCGACTCCTACGAGCAGTACTTC. Translation: CATGTFDSYEQYF.

This clonotype was seen a few times. V and J are TRBV12-3 or TRBV12-4 and TRBJ2-1, with D uncertain. CDR3 length: 15 amino acids. V shed 6 bases and J shed 0 bases, with 12 bases lying between them. The CDR3 loop is CASSNSGSSYNEQFF. CDR3 sequence (DNA): TGTGCCAGCAGCAACAGTGGAAGCTCCTACAATGAGCAGTTCTTC.